This is a list of T cell receptor beta chains from one sample in a study of T cells in Graves' hyperthyroidism and ophthalmopathy. One entry per CDR3 protein, called by TCRdb with MiXCR from the multiplex PCR reads. Here the sample spans nearly 600,000 distinct CDR3 sequences, approximately 15% being singletons. Sequencing used blood. All receptors come from a woman in her 30s with Graves' hyperthyroidism that later progressed to Graves' ophthalmopathy. The CDR3 runs from the conserved cysteine through the conserved F or W. The D gene is left open where the match is weak. Some rows mark clone size as missing; the rest say once, few, many or name a class of expanded clone.

d_gene	j_gene	abundance	v_gene	CDR3nt	CDR3aa
NA	TRBJ1-5	NA	TRBV6-5	TGTGCCAGCAGATACCTAGATCAGCCCCAGCATTTT	CASRYLDQPQHF
TRBD2	TRBJ2-7	many	TRBV18	TGTGCCAGCTCACCCCAGTCCGGGACTAGAGAGTACGAGCAGTACTTC	CASSPQSGTREYEQYF
NA	TRBJ2-7	NA	TRBV5-1	TGCGCCAGCAGCTTGGGGGATGGGGACGGAGAGCAGTACTTC	CASSLGDGDGEQYF
TRBD2	TRBJ2-2	many	TRBV7-6	TGTGCCAGCAGCTCGAGGAGCGGGGGGGACACCGGGGAGCTGTTTTTT	CASSSRSGGDTGELFF
NA	TRBJ2-5	many	TRBV5-1	TGCGCCAGCAGTGTCGGAGGGAGCCAAGAGACCCAGTACTTC	CASSVGGSQETQYF
TRBD2	TRBJ2-7	many	TRBV5-1	TGCGCCAGCAGGAGACTAGCGGGTGCCGAAACCTCCTACGAGCAGTACTTC	CASRRLAGAETSYEQYF
NA	TRBJ2-3	NA	TRBV28	TGTGCCAGCAGTCCCGACAAAGATACGCAGTATTTT	CASSPDKDTQYF
TRBD1	TRBJ1-4	NA	TRBV28	TGTGCCAGCAGTTTTGCGGGACAGGGGAAAGGTGAAAAACTGTTTTTT	CASSFAGQGKGEKLFF
TRBD2	TRBJ2-7	NA	TRBV5-1	TGCGCCAGCAGCTTGGAGGGAGGGCCCTCGGGAGAGCAGTACTTC	CASSLEGGPSGEQYF
NA	TRBJ2-1	many	TRBV6-2/TRBV6-3	TGTGCCAGCAGCCTTGGTCTACCGCTTACCAATGAGCAGTTCTTC	CASSLGLPLTNEQFF
TRBD2	TRBJ2-2	NA	TRBV7-3	TGTGCCAGCAGCTCGCAGGCTAGCGGGAGGGGCACCGGGGAGCTGTTTTTT	CASSSQASGRGTGELFF
NA	TRBJ2-7	NA	TRBV11-3	TGTGCCAGCAGCAGCCGGACAGACGAGCAGTACTTC	CASSSRTDEQYF
NA	TRBJ2-7	many	TRBV27	TGTGCCAGCAGTTTATACCGGAGCTACGAGCAGTACTTC	CASSLYRSYEQYF
NA	TRBJ2-7	many	TRBV9	TGTGCCAGCAGCCACGGCTCGATGGGGGACGGAACCTACGAGCAGTACTTC	CASSHGSMGDGTYEQYF
TRBD2	TRBJ2-7	NA	TRBV28	TGTGCCAGCAGCCCTGGGCCTAGCGGGAGCGACGAGCAGTACTTC	CASSPGPSGSDEQYF
NA	TRBJ2-1	many	TRBV19	TGTGCCAGTAGTATAGGAACGGCGGGGAAAAATGAGCAGTTCTTC	CASSIGTAGKNEQFF
TRBD2	TRBJ2-1	many	TRBV6-1	TGTGCCAGCAGATATACTAGCGGGAGGTCGTATGAGCAGTTCTTC	CASRYTSGRSYEQFF
NA	TRBJ1-1	many	TRBV5-1	TGCGCCAGCAGCTTGGCCCAGGGAGGCCGATCGGCTGAAGCTTTCTTT	CASSLAQGGRSAEAFF
TRBD2	TRBJ2-1	few	TRBV6-1	TGTGCCAGCCTTCACGGACTAGCACAGTTCTTC	CASLHGLAQFF
TRBD2	TRBJ2-3	many	TRBV2	TGTGCCAGCAGTGAAGAGCTAGCGGGAGCCGCTAGCACAGATACGCAGTATTTT	CASSEELAGAASTDTQYF
TRBD2	TRBJ2-7	many	TRBV19	TGTGCCAGTACCAACGATGGGACTAGCGGGAGAGGTATCTATGAGCAGTACTTC	CASTNDGTSGRGIYEQYF
TRBD1	TRBJ2-7	few	TRBV11-1	TGTGCCAGCAGCTGGGGACAGGCGGGGTACGAGCAGTACTTC	CASSWGQAGYEQYF
NA	TRBJ2-7	NA	TRBV28	TGTGCCAGCAGTGGGGCGGGGGCGGGGGCGGACTACGAGCAGTACTTC	CASSGAGAGADYEQYF
NA	TRBJ1-5	NA	TRBV7-2	TGTGCCAGCAGCTTCTCCGGGTTTAGCAATCAGCCCCAGCATTTT	CASSFSGFSNQPQHF